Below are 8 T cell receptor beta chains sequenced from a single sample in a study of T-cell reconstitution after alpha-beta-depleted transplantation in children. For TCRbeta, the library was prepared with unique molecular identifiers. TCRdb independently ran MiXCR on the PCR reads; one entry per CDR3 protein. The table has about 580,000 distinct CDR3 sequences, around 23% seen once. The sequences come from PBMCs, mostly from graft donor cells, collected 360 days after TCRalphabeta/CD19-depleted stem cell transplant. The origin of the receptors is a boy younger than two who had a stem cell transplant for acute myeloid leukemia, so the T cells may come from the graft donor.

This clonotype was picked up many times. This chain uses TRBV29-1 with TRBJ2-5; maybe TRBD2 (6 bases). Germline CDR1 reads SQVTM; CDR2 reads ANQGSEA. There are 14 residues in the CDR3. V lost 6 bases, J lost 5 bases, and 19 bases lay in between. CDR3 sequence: CSVRGTLPGETQYF. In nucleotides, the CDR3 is TGCAGCGTCCGCGGGACGCTCCCAGGGGAGACCCAGTACTTC.

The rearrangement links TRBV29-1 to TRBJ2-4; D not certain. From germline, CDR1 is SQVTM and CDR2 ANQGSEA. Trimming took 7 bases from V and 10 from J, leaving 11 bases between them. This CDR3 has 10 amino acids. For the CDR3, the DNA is TGCAGCGCCCTAGTGAGGATTCAGTACTTC. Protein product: CSALVRIQYF.

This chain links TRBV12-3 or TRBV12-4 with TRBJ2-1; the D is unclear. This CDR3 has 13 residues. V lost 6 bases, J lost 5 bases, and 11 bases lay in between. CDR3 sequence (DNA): TGTGCCAGCAGACCAAGGGCAGACAATGAGCAGTTCTTC. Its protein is CASRPRADNEQFF.

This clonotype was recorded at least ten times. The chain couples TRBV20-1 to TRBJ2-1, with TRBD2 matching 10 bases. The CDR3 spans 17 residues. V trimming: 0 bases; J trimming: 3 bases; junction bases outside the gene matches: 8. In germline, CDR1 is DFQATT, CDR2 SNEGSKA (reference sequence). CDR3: CSAREGLAGAIYNEQFF. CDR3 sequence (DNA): TGCAGTGCTAGAGAAGGGCTAGCGGGGGCGATCTACAATGAGCAGTTCTTC.

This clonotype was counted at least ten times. This chain's CDR3 is CASSYSGTGAYGYTF. CDR3 coding DNA: TGTGCCAGCAGTTACTCCGGGACAGGCGCCTATGGCTACACCTTC. The J gene is TRBJ1-2, the V gene TRBV6-5, with TRBD1 matching 8 bases. The CDR3 consists of 15 residues. After removal of 0 bases from V and 4 bases from J, the junction contained 4 bases not matched to a gene. The germline CDR1 and CDR2 sequences are MNHEY and SVGAGI.

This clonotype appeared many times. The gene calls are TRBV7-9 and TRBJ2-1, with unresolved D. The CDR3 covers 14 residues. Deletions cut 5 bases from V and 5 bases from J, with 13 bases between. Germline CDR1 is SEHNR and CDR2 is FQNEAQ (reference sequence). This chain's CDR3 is CASSLPFRHNEQFF. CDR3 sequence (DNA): TGTGCCAGCAGCCTTCCGTTTAGGCACAATGAGCAGTTCTTC.

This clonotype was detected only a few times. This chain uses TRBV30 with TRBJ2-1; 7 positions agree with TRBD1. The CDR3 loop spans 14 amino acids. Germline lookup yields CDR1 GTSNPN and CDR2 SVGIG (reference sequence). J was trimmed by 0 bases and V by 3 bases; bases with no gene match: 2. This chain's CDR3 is CAWSRDSSYNEQFF. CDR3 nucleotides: TGTGCCTGGAGCCGGGACAGCTCCTACAATGAGCAGTTCTTC.

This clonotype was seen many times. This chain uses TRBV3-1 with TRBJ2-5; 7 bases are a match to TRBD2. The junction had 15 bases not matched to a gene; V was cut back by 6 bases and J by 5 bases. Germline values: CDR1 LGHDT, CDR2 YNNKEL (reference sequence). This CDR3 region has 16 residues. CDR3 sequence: CASSRRTLAEGETQYF. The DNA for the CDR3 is TGTGCCAGCAGTCGAAGGACGCTAGCGGAAGGGGAGACCCAGTACTTC.